The rows below give T cell receptor beta chains drawn from one sample of a study of T cell responses to AZD1222 COVID-19 vaccine. Repertoires were generated with immunoSEQ multiplex PCR, while TCRdb's copy carries only in-frame clones and drops some. The table shows approximately 84,000 clones, with 75% to 90% occurring only once. The specimen was peripheral blood, collected 28 days after the second AZD1222 dose. Source of these receptors: an adult who received the AZD1222 COVID-19 vaccine. CDR3s include the opening cysteine and the closing phenylalanine or tryptophan. Fields, in order: CDR3 protein, CDR3 DNA, V gene, J gene, clone size, D gene. A D gene is named only where the DNA matches it firmly. Size is omitted from some rows. Given values are once, few, many or a class for expanded clones.

CDR3: CASSQGGFRRAWYLYNEQFF; DNA: TGTGCCAGCAGTCAAGGAGGTTTTAGAAGGGCCTGGTACCTCTACAATGAGCAGTTCTTC; V: TRBV27; J: TRBJ2-1; size: .; D: .
CDR3: CASSSQGNEQFF; DNA: TGTGCCAGCAGCTCTCAGGGTAATGAGCAGTTCTTC; V: TRBV11-2; J: TRBJ2-1; size: .; D: .
CDR3: CASSPPSENIQYF; DNA: TGTGCCAGCTCACCACCCTCGGAAAACATTCAGTACTTC; V: TRBV18; J: TRBJ2-4; size: .; D: .
CDR3: CASSGSGRARDTQYF; DNA: TGTGCCAGCAGCGGTAGCGGGAGGGCAAGGGATACGCAGTATTTT; V: TRBV9; J: TRBJ2-3; size: .; D: TRBD2
CDR3: CASRPPRGPEQFF; DNA: TGTGCCAGTAGACCGCCGCGGGGGCCCGAGCAGTTCTTC; V: TRBV19; J: TRBJ2-1; size: .; D: .
CDR3: CASSSSGEAFF; DNA: TGTGCCAGCAGCTCCAGCGGGGAAGCTTTCTTT; V: TRBV5-8; J: TRBJ1-1; size: .; D: .
CDR3: CASSPGRFTYEQYF; DNA: TGTGCCAGCAGCCCAGGTCGGTTCACCTACGAGCAGTACTTC; V: TRBV7-8; J: TRBJ2-7; size: .; D: .
CDR3: CASSPTGLGAEAFF; DNA: TGTGCCAGCAGTCCTACAGGGCTTGGAGCCGAAGCTTTCTTT; V: TRBV6-5; J: TRBJ1-1; size: .; D: .
CDR3: CAWSVPREDQPQHF; DNA: TGTGCCTGGAGTGTACCCAGGGAAGATCAGCCCCAGCATTTT; V: TRBV30; J: TRBJ1-5; size: .; D: .
CDR3: CASSSGGYEQFF; DNA: TGTGCCAGCAGCTCAGGGGGGTATGAGCAGTTCTTC; V: TRBV7-3; J: TRBJ2-1; size: once; D: .
CDR3: CASSPIFGGRTDTQYF; DNA: TGTGCCAGCTCACCAATTTTCGGGGGACGCACAGATACGCAGTATTTT; V: TRBV18; J: TRBJ2-3; size: once; D: .
CDR3: CASSPYQGTANYGYTF; DNA: TGTGCCAGCAGCCCTTACCAGGGGACCGCTAACTATGGCTACACCTTC; V: TRBV21-1; J: TRBJ1-2; size: .; D: .
CDR3: CASNPGVARGPEAFF; DNA: TGTGCCAGTAATCCAGGGGTCGCGCGGGGCCCTGAAGCTTTCTTT; V: TRBV2; J: TRBJ1-1; size: .; D: .
CDR3: CASSSDRVGEQYF; DNA: TGTGCCAGCAGCTCTGACAGGGTAGGGGAGCAGTACTTC; V: TRBV5-4; J: TRBJ2-7; size: .; D: TRBD1
CDR3: CASSRPGGHNEQFF; DNA: TGTGCCAGCAGCCGACCGGGGGGGCACAATGAGCAGTTCTTC; V: TRBV7-3; J: TRBJ2-1; size: .; D: TRBD2
CDR3: CASSLGQGAYEQYF; DNA: TGTGCCAGCAGTTTGGGACAGGGGGCCTACGAGCAGTACTTC; V: TRBV27; J: TRBJ2-7; size: .; D: TRBD1
CDR3: CASSPRTSGNEQFF; DNA: TGCGCCAGCAGCCCTCGGACTAGTGGGAATGAGCAGTTCTTC; V: TRBV5-1; J: TRBJ2-1; size: .; D: TRBD2